The rows below give T cell receptor beta chains drawn from one sample of a study of cytotoxic CD8 clonotypes in ibrutinib-treated CLL. Assay used: immunoSEQ multiplex PCR; TCRdb lists only in-frame clones, some missing. Among about 140,000 clones listed, 65% to 85% were seen once. Specimen: PBMCs, collected after 36 months of ibrutinib treatment. The receptors come from a human donor with chronic lymphocytic leukemia. The conserved cysteine and the conserved F or W are not part of the CDR3 here. A row's size may be missing; if present it is once, few, many or a size class.

>TRBJ2-1|once|TRBV5-6
ASSVRLAGNEQF
>TRBJ2-1|.|TRBV18
ASSEQGVYNEQF
>TRBJ2-2|once|TRBV14
ASRGSGSTGELF
>TRBJ1-1|.|TRBV19
ASRTRRDTEAF
>TRBJ1-2|.|TRBV5-5
ASTYSGDSHLIYT
>TRBJ2-7|.|TRBV27
ASSTEWGAGAAVEY
>TRBJ2-1|.|TRBV5-6
ASSEGGTYNEQF
>TRBJ1-5|.|TRBV9
ASSATTGYNQPQH
>TRBJ2-7|.|TRBV6-1
ASLLGLAGGEQY
>TRBJ1-4|.|TRBV7-9
ASSLRTGALNEKLF
>TRBJ2-2|.|TRBV4-1
ASSQPPGLAGVNTGELF
>TRBJ2-6|.|TRBV15
ATSGDSTYSGANVLT
>TRBJ1-6|.|TRBV6-1
ASSEGAEESPLH
>TRBJ1-4|few|TRBV4-2
ASSQDHGGGEKLF
>TRBJ2-7|once|TRBV7-6
ASSEGLRQY
>TRBJ1-2|.|TRBV27
ASSQGGTRANYGYT
>TRBJ2-7|.|TRBV6-6
ASSPARVRKGEQY
>TRBJ1-5|.|TRBV5-8
ASSLGTGSDGNQPQH
>TRBJ1-3|once|TRBV30
AWGAAGGNTIY
>TRBJ2-3|.|TRBV27
ASSLQLAGPNTDTQY
>TRBJ2-5|.|TRBV4-1
ASSQGGGKYQETQY
>TRBJ1-1|.|TRBV27
ASSWGDPNTEAF
>TRBJ2-1|once|TRBV29-1
SSRQVYNEQF
>TRBJ1-4|few|TRBV5-1
ASSSDRVNEKLF
>TRBJ2-1|.|TRBV18
ASSPQGGSSYNEQF
>TRBJ2-7|once|TRBV18
ASSPVTGLNFYEQY
>TRBJ2-1|.|TRBV4-2
ASSQVAGANNEQF
>TRBJ1-2|few|TRBV5-6
ASSADSRYGYT
>TRBJ2-5|.|TRBV6-1
ASNPGEPQETQY
>TRBJ1-1|.|TRBV4-1
ASSPRTAREAF
>TRBJ1-3|.|TRBV10-3
AISRSGNTIY
>TRBJ2-1|.|TRBV5-1
ASSPSGIGAYNEQF
>TRBJ1-2|.|TRBV14
ASSNSNGFSGYT
>TRBJ2-7|.|TRBV19
ASSIDGTVQAYEQY
>TRBJ2-1|.|TRBV13
ASSLGMRGGPSPEQF
>TRBJ2-1|.|TRBV2
ASTLAGGLNEQF
>TRBJ2-2|.|TRBV9
ASSLDRTGELF
>TRBJ2-7|once|TRBV11-2
ASSFTDGSYEQY
>TRBJ2-5|few|TRBV2
ASKGEETQY
>TRBJ1-5|few|TRBV28
ASKAGQVVQPQH
>TRBJ1-2|.|TRBV13
ASSLTTRRTGVHSGYT
>TRBJ2-7|once|TRBV27
ASSLSLAGEQY
>TRBJ2-5|.|TRBV5-1
ASSLEDTRTETQY
>TRBJ1-3|.|TRBV18
ASSPKNSGNTIY
>TRBJ2-1|.|TRBV5-1
ASSHGGSTYNEQF
>TRBJ2-1|.|TRBV7-2
ASRLGLAGGNEQF
>TRBJ1-5|.|TRBV27
ASSFRHRGNQPQH
>TRBJ1-2|few|TRBV10-3
AISDSYGYT
>TRBJ1-1|.|TRBV29-1
SPWIQGGTEAF
>TRBJ2-7|.|TRBV7-8
ASSPKRSTYEQY
>TRBJ1-2|.|TRBV30
AWTPGVGDRLGYT
>TRBJ1-1|few|TRBV13
ASSSGDRLANTEAF
>TRBJ2-1|.|TRBV7-3
ASSLMSGSNEQF
>TRBJ1-4|.|TRBV5-1
ASSLARATNEKLF
>TRBJ1-1|once|TRBV25-1
ASSRQGGTEAF
>TRBJ1-3|.|TRBV10-3
AISARDSLRGNTIY
>TRBJ2-2|.|TRBV5-1
ASGPWGQLNTGELF
>TRBJ1-5|.|TRBV27
ASSPTSVPQDQPQH
>TRBJ1-1|.|TRBV2
ASIADGNTEAF